This record concerns one TCR beta chain sequence. Germline CDR1 MDHEN, CDR2 SYDVKM. Trimming stripped 7 bases from V and 4 bases from J, with 13 bases between. This CDR3 comprises 13 residues. The data were taken from a study of OX40 agonist ivuxolimab in advanced cancers. The data were produced by immunoSEQ multiplex PCR, yet TCRdb's version contains in-frame clones alone and is incomplete. The sample includes about 100,000 clones, approximately 91% seen only once; the top ten take roughly 0.64%. The receptor comes from an adult with an advanced solid tumor such as melanoma, head and neck, liver or kidney cancer. The V gene is TRBV28, the J gene TRBJ1-1; the D is unclear. Here the sequenced sample was CD4+ or CD8+ T cells sorted from blood, taken in a trial of the OX40 agonist ivuxolimab. In nucleotides, the CDR3 is TGTGCCAGCATGGGTGGGCTCGGCACTGAAGCTTTCTTT. Translated: CASMGGLGTEAFF.